This T cell receptor beta chain was retrieved from a study of T cells of healthy individuals. TCRdb analysed the 5' RACE reads with MiXCR anew, one entry per CDR3 protein. The sample contains about 60,000 distinct CDR3 sequences, roughly 15% of which appear only once. The sequence was obtained from a human donor in good health.

CDR3 sequence (DNA): TGTGCCAGCAGCCCGGGGGGCTATCAGCCCCAGCATTTT. It yields the protein CASSPGGYQPQHF. The V and J genes are TRBV7-6 and TRBJ1-5, with D maybe TRBD1 (6 bases). Germline V lookup: CDR1 SGHVS, CDR2 FNYEAQ. V dropped 5 bases and J dropped 5 bases, with 10 bases sitting between them. The CDR3 is 13 amino acids. The whole variable domain, filled in from reference TRBV7-6 and TRBJ1-5, reads GAGVSQSPRYKVTKRGQDVALRCDPISGHVSLYWYRQALGQGPEFLTYFNYEAQQDKSGLPNDRFSAERPEGSISTLTIQRTEQRDSAMYRCASSPGGYQPQHFGDGTRLSIL.